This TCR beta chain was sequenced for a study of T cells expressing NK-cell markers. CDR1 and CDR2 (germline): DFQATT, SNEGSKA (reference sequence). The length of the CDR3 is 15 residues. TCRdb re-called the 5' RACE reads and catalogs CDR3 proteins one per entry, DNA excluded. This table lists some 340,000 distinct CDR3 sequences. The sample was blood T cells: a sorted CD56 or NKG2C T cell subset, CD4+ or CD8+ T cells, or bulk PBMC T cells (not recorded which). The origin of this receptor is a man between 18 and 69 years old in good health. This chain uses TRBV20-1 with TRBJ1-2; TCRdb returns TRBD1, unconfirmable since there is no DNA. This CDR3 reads CSAREVGRGNYGYTF.